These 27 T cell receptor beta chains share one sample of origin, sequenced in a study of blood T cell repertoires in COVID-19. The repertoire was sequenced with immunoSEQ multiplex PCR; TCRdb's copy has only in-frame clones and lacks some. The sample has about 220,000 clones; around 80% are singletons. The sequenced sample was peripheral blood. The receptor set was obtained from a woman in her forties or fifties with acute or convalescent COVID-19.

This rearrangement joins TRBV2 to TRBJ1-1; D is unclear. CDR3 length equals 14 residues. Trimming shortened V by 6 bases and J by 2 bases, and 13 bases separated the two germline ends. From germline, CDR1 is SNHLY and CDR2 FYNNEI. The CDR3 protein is CASSASEGNTEAFF. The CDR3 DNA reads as TGTGCCAGCAGCGCCTCCGAGGGTAACACTGAAGCTTTCTTT.

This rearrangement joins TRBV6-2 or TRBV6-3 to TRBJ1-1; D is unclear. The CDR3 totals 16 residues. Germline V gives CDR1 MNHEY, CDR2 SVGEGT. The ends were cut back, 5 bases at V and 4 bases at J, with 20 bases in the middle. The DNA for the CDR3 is TGTGCCAGCAGTCCCCACCCCGGGAGAGGTGGCACTGAAGCTTTCTTT. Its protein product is CASSPHPGRGGTEAFF.

The CDR3 loop is CSARKDGGAFF. In DNA, the CDR3 is TGCAGTGCTAGAAAGGATGGGGGCGCTTTCTTT. The rearrangement links TRBV20-1 to TRBJ1-1; D might be TRBD1 (6 bases). The V end lost 2 bases, the J end lost 11 bases, and 12 bases lay between the germline ends. From germline, CDR1 is DFQATT and CDR2 SNEGSKA (reference sequence). CDR3 length: 11 amino acids.

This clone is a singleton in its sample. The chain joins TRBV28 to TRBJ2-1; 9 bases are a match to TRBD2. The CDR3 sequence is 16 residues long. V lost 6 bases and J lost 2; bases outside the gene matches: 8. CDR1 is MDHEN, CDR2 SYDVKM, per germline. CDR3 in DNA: TGTGCCAGCAGCTTGAGGATAGCGGGGGCCTACAATGAGCAGTTCTTC. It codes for CASSLRIAGAYNEQFF.

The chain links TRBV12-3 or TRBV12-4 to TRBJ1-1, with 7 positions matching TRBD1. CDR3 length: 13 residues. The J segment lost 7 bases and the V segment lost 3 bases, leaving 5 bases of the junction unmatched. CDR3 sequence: CASSLETGYEAFF. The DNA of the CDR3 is TGTGCCAGCAGTTTGGAGACAGGGTATGAAGCTTTCTTT.

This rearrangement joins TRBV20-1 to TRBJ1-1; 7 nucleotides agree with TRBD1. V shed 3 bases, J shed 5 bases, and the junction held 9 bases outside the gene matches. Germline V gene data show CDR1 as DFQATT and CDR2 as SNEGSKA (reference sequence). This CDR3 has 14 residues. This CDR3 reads CSASPGGRKTEAFF. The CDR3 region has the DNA TGCAGTGCTAGTCCAGGGGGGCGGAAGACTGAAGCTTTCTTT.

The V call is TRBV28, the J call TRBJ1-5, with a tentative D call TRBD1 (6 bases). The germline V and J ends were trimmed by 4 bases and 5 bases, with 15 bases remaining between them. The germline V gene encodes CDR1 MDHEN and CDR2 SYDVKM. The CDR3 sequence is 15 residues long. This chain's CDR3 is CASSSTGLDHQPQHF. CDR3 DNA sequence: TGTGCCAGCAGTTCAACAGGGTTGGATCATCAGCCCCAGCATTTT.

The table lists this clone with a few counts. The CDR3 region is CASSYASGARTDTQYF. In DNA, the CDR3 is TGTGCCAGCAGCTATGCTAGCGGGGCGCGCACAGATACGCAGTATTTT. This sequence joins TRBV7-3 and TRBJ2-3, with 9 bases lining up with TRBD2. With V trimmed by 4 bases and J by 1 base, 6 bases remained unmatched. The CDR3 is 16 amino acids. Germline assignment: CDR1 SGHTA and CDR2 FQGTGA.

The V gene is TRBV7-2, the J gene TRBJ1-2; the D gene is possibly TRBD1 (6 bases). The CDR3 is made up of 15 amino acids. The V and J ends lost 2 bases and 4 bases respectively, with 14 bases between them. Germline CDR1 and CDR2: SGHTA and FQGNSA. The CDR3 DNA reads TGTGCCAGCAGCTTAAAGGCAGGGGTAGTCTATGGCTACACCTTC. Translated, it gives CASSLKAGVVYGYTF.

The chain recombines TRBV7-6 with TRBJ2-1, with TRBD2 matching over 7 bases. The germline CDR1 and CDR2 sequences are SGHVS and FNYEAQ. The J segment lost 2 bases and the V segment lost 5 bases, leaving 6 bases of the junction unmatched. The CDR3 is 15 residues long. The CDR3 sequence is CASSVSGQAYNEQFF. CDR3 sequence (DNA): TGTGCCAGCAGCGTTAGCGGGCAGGCCTACAATGAGCAGTTCTTC.

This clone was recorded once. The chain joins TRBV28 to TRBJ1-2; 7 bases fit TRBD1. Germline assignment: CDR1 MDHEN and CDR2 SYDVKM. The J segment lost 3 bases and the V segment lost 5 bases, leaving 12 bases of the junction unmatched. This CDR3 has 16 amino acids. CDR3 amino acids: CASSTAFGTEYYGYTF. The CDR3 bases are TGTGCCAGCAGTACGGCCTTTGGGACAGAATACTATGGCTACACCTTC.

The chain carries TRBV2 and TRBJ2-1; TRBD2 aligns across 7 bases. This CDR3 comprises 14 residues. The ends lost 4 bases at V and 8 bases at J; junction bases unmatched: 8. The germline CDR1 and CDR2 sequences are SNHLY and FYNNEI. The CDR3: CASSVGRTIDEQFF. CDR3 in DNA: TGTGCCAGCAGTGTCGGGAGGACAATCGATGAGCAGTTCTTC.

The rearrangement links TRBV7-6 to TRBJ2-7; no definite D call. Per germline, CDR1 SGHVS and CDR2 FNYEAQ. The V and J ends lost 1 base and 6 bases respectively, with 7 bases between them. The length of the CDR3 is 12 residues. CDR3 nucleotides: TGTGCCAGCAGCTTAGAGGAGAGCGAGCAGTACTTC. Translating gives CASSLEESEQYF.

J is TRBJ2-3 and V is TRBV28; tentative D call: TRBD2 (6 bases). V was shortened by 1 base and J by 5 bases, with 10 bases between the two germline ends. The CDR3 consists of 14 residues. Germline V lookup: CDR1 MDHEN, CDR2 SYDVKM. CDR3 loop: CASSLLGAGDTQYF. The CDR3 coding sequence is TGTGCCAGCAGTTTATTAGGAGCGGGAGATACGCAGTATTTT.

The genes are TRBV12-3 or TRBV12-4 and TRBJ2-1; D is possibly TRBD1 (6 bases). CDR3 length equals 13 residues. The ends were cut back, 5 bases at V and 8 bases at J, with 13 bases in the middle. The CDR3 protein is CASSAREGDEQFF. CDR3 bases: TGTGCCAGCAGTGCCCGTGAGGGGGATGAGCAGTTCTTC.

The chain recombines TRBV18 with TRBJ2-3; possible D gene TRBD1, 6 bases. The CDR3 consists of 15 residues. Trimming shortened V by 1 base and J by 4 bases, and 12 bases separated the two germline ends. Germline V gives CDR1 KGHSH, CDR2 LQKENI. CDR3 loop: CASSPRGRGADTQYF. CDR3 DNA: TGTGCCAGCTCACCACGGGGGCGCGGTGCAGATACGCAGTATTTT. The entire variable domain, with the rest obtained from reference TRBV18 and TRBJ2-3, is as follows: NAGVMQNPRHLVRRRGQEARLRCSPMKGHSHVYWYRQLPEEGLKFMVYLQKENIIDESGMPKERFSAEFPKEGPSILRIQQVVRGDSAAYFCASSPRGRGADTQYFGPGTRLTVL.

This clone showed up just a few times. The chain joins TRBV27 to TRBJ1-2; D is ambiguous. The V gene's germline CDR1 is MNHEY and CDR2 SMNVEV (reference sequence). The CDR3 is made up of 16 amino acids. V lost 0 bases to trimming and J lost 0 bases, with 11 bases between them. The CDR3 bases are TGTGCCAGCAGTTTATCGGTTGGTTTAGCTAACTATGGCTACACCTTC. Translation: CASSLSVGLANYGYTF.

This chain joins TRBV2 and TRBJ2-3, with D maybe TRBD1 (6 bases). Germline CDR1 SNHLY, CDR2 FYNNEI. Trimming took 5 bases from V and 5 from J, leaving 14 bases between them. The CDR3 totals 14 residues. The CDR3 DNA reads TGTGCCAGCAGTCCCGACAGGACCCGAGATACGCAGTATTTT. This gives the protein CASSPDRTRDTQYF. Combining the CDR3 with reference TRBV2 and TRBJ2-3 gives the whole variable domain EPEVTQTPSHQVTQMGQEVILRCVPISNHLYFYWYRQILGQKVEFLVSFYNNEISEKSEIFDDQFSVERPDGSNFTLKIRSTKLEDSAMYFCASSPDRTRDTQYFGPGTRLTVL.

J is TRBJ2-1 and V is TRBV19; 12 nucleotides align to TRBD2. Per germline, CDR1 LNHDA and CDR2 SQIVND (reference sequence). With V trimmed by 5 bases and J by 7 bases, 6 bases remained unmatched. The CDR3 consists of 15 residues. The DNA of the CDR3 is TGTGCCAGTAGTGTGACTAGCGGGAGCCTAAATGAGCAGTTCTTC. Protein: CASSVTSGSLNEQFF. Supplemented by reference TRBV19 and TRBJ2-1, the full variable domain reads DGGITQSPKYLFRKEGQNVTLSCEQNLNHDAMYWYRQDPGQGLRLIYYSQIVNDFQKGDIAEGYSVSREKKESFPLTVTSAQKNPTAFYLCASSVTSGSLNEQFFGPGTRLTVL.

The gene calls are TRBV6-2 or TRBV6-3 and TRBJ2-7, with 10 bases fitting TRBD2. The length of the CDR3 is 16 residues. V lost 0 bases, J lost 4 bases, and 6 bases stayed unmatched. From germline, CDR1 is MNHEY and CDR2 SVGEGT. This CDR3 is CASSYSRLAGAYEQYF. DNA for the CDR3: TGTGCCAGCAGTTACTCGAGGCTAGCGGGAGCTTACGAGCAGTACTTC.

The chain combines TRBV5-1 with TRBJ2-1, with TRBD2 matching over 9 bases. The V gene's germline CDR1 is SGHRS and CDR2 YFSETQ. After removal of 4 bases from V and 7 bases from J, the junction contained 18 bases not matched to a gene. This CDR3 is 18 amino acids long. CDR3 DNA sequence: TGCGCCAGCAGCCCGGGACTAGCCGGGCCGTTAAGGATGAATGAGCAGTTCTTC. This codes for CASSPGLAGPLRMNEQFF.

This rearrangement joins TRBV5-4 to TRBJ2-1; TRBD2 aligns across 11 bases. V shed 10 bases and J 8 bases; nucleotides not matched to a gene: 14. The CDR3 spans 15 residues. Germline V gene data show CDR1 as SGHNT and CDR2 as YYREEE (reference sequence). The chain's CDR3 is CAFSPTSGRSDEQFF. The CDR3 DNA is TGTGCCTTCTCCCCAACTAGCGGGAGATCAGATGAGCAGTTCTTC. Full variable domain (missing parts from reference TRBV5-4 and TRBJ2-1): ETGVTQSPTHLIKTRGQQVTLRCSSQSGHNTVSWYQQALGQGPQFIFQYYREEENGRGNFPPRFSGLQFPNYSSELNVNALELDDSALYLCAFSPTSGRSDEQFFGPGTRLTVL.

DNA for the CDR3: TGTGCCAGTAGTCTAGGAGGTGTGGCTAGCAATCAGCCCCAGCATTTT. Translation: CASSLGGVASNQPQHF. The chain links TRBV19 to TRBJ1-5; D not certain. The CDR3 covers 16 residues. Germline V gene data show CDR1 as LNHDA and CDR2 as SQIVND (reference sequence). Trimming stripped 5 bases from V and 0 bases from J, with 14 bases between.

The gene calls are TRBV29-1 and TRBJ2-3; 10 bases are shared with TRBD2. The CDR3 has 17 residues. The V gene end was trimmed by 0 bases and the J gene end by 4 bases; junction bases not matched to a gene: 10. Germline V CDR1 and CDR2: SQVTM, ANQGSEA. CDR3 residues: CSVEDLLLAGVSDTQYF. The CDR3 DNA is TGCAGCGTTGAAGATCTTCTGCTAGCGGGAGTCTCAGATACGCAGTATTTT.

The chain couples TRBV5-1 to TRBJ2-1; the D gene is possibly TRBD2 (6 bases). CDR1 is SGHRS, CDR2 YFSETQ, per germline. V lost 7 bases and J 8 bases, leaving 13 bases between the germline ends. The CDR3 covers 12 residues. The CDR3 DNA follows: TGCGCCAGCTCGAGGGAGGTCCATGAGCAGTTCTTC. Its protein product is CASSREVHEQFF.

The CDR3 sequence is CASSSSGRTPYEQYF. CDR3 sequence (DNA): TGTGCCAGCAGTTCGTCCGGGAGGACCCCCTACGAGCAGTACTTC. This chain joins TRBV28 and TRBJ2-7; TRBD2 agrees at 7 bases. The V gene's germline CDR1 is MDHEN and CDR2 SYDVKM. This CDR3 has 15 residues. V dropped 4 bases and J dropped 2; count of bases not matched to a gene: 8.

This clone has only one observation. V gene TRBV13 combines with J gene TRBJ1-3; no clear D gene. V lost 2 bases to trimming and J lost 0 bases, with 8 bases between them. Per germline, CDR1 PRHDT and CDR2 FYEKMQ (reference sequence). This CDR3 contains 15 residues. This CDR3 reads CASSLLGDSGNTIYF. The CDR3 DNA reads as TGTGCCAGCAGCTTACTGGGAGACTCTGGAAACACCATATATTTT. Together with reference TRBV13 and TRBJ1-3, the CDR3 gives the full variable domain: AAGVIQSPRHLIKEKRETATLKCYPIPRHDTVYWYQQGPGQDPQFLISFYEKMQSDKGSIPDRFSAQQFSDYHSELNMSSLELGDSALYFCASSLLGDSGNTIYFGEGSWLTVV.